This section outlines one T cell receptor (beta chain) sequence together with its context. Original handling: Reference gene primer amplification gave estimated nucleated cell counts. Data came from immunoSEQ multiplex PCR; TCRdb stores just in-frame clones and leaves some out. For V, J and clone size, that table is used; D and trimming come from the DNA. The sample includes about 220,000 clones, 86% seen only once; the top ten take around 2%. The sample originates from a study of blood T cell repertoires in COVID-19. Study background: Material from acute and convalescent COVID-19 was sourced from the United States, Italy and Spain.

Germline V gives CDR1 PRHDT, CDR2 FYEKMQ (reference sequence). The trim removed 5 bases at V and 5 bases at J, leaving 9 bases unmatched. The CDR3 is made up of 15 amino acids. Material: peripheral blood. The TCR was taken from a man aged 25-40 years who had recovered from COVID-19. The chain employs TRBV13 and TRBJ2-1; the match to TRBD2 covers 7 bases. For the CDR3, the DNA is TGTGCCAGCAGCCCAGAGGGCGGGGGACACAATGAGCAGTTCTTC. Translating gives CASSPEGGGHNEQFF.